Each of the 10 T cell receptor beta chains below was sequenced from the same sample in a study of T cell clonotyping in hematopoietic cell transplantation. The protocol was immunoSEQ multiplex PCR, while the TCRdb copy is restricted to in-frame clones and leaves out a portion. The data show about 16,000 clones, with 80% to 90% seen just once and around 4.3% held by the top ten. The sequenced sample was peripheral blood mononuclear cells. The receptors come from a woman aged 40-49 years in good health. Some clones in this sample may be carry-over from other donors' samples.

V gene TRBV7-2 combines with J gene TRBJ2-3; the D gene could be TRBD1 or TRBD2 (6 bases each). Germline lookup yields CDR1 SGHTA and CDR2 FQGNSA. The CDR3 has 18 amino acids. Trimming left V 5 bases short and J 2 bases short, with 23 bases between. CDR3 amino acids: CASSLTPGATRFTDTQYF. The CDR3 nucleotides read TGTGCCAGCAGCCTCACTCCGGGGGCAACGCGATTCACAGATACGCAGTATTTT.

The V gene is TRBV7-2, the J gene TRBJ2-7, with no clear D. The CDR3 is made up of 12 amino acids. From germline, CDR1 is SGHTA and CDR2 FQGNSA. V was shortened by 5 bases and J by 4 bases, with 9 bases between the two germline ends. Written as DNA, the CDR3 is TGTGCCAGCAGCCTACTACCATACGAGCAGTACTTC. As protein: CASSLLPYEQYF.

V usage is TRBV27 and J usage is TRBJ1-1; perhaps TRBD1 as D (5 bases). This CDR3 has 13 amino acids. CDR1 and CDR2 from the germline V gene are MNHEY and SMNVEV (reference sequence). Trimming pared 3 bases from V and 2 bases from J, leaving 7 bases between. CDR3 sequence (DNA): TGTGCCAGCAGTTTTGGGGGTAACACTGAAGCTTTCTTT. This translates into CASSFGGNTEAFF.

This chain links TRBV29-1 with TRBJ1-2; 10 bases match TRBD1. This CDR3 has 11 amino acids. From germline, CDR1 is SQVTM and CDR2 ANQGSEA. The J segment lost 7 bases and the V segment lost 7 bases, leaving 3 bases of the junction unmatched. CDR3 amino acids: CSAGQGFGYTF. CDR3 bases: TGCAGCGCGGGACAGGGGTTTGGCTACACCTTC.

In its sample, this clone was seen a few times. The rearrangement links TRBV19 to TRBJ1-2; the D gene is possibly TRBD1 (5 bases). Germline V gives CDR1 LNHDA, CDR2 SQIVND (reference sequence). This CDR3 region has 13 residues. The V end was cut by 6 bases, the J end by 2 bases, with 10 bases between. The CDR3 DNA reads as TGTGCCAGTAGAGTCCGGGGCAACTATGGCTACACCTTC. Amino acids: CASRVRGNYGYTF.

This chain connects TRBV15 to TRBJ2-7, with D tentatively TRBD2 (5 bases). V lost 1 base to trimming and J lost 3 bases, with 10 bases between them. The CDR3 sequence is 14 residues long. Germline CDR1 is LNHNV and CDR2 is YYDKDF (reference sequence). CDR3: CATSRVGGHYEQYF. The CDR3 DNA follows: TGTGCCACCAGCAGAGTAGGCGGGCACTACGAGCAGTACTTC. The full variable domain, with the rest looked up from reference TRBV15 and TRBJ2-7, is DAMVIQNPRYQVTQFGKPVTLSCSQTLNHNVMYWYQQKSSQAPKLLFHYYDKDFNNEADTPDNFQSRRPNTSFCFLDIRSPGLGDTAMYLCATSRVGGHYEQYFGPGTRLTVT.

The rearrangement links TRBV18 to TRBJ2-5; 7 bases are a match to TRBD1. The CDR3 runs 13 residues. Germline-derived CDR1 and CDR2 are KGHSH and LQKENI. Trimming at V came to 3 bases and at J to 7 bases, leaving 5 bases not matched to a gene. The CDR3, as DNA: TGTGCCAGCTCACCGGACAGGTCAGGGACCCAGTACTTC. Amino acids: CASSPDRSGTQYF.

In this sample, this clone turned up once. CDR3 protein: CASTGGTGNTEAFF. CDR3 in DNA: TGTGCCAGCACCGGGGGGACAGGGAACACTGAAGCTTTCTTT. The chain carries TRBV10-3 and TRBJ1-1; 8 bases match TRBD1. The CDR3 runs to 14 residues. From germline, CDR1 is ENHRY and CDR2 SYGVKD. The J segment lost 1 base and the V segment lost 10 bases, leaving 8 bases of the junction unmatched.

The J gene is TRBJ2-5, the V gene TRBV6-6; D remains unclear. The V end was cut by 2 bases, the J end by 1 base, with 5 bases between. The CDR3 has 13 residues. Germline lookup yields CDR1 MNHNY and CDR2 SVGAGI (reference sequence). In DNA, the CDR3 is TGTGCCAGCAGTTACCCCCCCCAAGAGACCCAGTACTTC. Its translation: CASSYPPQETQYF.

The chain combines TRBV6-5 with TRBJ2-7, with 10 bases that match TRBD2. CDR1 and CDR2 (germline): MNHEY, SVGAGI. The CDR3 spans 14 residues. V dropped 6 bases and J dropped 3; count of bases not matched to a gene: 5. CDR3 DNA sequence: TGTGCCAGCAGGCGCACTAGCGGGGACTACGAGCAGTACTTC. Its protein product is CASRRTSGDYEQYF.